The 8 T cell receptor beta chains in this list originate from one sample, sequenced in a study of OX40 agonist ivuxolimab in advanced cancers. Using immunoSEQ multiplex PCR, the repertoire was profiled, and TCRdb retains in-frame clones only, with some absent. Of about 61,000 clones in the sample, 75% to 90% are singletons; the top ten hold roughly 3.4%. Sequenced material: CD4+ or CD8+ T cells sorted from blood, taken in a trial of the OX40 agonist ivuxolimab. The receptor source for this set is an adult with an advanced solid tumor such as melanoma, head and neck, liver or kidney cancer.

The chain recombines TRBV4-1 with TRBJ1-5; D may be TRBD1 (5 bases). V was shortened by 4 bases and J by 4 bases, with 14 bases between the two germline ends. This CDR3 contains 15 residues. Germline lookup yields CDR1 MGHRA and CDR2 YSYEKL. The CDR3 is CASSPRDGGNQPQHF. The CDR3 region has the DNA TGCGCCAGCAGCCCCCGGGACGGAGGAAATCAGCCCCAGCATTTT.

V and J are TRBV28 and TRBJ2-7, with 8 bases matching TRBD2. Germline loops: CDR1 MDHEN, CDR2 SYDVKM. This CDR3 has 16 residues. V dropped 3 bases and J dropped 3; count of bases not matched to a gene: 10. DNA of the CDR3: TGTGCCAGCAGTTTCCGTGGCGGGGGGCTGTTCTACGAGCAGTACTTC. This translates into CASSFRGGGLFYEQYF. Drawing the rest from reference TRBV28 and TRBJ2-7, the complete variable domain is DVKVTQSSRYLVKRTGEKVFLECVQDMDHENMFWYRQDPGLGLRLIYFSYDVKMKEKGDIPEGYSVSREKKERFSLILESASTNQTSMYLCASSFRGGGLFYEQYFGPGTRLTVT.

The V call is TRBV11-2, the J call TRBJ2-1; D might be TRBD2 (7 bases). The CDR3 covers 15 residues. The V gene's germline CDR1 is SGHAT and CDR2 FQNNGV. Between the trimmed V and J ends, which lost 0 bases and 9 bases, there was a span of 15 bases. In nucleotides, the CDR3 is TGTGCCAGCAGCTTAGAGGGGGGGCCCTGGAGTGAGCAGTTCTTC. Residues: CASSLEGGPWSEQFF.

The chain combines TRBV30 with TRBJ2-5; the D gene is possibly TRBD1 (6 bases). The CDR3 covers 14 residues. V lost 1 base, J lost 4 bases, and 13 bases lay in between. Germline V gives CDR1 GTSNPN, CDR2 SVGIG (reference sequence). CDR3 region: CAWSGNRVGETQYF. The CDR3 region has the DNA TGTGCCTGGAGTGGAAACAGGGTAGGAGAGACCCAGTACTTC.

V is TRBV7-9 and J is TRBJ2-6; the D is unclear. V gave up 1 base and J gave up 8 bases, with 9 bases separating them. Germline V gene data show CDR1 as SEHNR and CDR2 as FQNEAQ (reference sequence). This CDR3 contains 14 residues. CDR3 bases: TGTGCCAGCAGCTTAGTGGAAGGGACCAACGTCCTGACTTTC. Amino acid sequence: CASSLVEGTNVLTF.

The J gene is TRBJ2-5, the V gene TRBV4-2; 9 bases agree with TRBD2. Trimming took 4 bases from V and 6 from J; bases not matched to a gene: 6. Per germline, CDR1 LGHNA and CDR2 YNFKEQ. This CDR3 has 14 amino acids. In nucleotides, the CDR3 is TGTGCCAGCAGCCTCCTTTCTAGCGGGAAGACCCAGTACTTC. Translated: CASSLLSSGKTQYF.

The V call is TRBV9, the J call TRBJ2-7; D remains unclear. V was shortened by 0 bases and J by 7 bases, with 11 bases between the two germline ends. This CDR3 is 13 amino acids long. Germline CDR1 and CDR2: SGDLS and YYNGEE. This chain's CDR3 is CASSVAPLDEQYF. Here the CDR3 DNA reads TGTGCCAGCAGCGTAGCCCCTCTTGATGAGCAGTACTTC.

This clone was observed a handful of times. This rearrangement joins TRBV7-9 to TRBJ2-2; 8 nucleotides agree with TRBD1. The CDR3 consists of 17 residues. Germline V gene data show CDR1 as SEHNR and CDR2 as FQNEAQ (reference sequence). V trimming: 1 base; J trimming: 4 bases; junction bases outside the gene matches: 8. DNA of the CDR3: TGTGCCAGCAGCTTAGTTCCCGGACAGGGTTTCACCGGGGAGCTGTTTTTT. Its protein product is CASSLVPGQGFTGELFF.